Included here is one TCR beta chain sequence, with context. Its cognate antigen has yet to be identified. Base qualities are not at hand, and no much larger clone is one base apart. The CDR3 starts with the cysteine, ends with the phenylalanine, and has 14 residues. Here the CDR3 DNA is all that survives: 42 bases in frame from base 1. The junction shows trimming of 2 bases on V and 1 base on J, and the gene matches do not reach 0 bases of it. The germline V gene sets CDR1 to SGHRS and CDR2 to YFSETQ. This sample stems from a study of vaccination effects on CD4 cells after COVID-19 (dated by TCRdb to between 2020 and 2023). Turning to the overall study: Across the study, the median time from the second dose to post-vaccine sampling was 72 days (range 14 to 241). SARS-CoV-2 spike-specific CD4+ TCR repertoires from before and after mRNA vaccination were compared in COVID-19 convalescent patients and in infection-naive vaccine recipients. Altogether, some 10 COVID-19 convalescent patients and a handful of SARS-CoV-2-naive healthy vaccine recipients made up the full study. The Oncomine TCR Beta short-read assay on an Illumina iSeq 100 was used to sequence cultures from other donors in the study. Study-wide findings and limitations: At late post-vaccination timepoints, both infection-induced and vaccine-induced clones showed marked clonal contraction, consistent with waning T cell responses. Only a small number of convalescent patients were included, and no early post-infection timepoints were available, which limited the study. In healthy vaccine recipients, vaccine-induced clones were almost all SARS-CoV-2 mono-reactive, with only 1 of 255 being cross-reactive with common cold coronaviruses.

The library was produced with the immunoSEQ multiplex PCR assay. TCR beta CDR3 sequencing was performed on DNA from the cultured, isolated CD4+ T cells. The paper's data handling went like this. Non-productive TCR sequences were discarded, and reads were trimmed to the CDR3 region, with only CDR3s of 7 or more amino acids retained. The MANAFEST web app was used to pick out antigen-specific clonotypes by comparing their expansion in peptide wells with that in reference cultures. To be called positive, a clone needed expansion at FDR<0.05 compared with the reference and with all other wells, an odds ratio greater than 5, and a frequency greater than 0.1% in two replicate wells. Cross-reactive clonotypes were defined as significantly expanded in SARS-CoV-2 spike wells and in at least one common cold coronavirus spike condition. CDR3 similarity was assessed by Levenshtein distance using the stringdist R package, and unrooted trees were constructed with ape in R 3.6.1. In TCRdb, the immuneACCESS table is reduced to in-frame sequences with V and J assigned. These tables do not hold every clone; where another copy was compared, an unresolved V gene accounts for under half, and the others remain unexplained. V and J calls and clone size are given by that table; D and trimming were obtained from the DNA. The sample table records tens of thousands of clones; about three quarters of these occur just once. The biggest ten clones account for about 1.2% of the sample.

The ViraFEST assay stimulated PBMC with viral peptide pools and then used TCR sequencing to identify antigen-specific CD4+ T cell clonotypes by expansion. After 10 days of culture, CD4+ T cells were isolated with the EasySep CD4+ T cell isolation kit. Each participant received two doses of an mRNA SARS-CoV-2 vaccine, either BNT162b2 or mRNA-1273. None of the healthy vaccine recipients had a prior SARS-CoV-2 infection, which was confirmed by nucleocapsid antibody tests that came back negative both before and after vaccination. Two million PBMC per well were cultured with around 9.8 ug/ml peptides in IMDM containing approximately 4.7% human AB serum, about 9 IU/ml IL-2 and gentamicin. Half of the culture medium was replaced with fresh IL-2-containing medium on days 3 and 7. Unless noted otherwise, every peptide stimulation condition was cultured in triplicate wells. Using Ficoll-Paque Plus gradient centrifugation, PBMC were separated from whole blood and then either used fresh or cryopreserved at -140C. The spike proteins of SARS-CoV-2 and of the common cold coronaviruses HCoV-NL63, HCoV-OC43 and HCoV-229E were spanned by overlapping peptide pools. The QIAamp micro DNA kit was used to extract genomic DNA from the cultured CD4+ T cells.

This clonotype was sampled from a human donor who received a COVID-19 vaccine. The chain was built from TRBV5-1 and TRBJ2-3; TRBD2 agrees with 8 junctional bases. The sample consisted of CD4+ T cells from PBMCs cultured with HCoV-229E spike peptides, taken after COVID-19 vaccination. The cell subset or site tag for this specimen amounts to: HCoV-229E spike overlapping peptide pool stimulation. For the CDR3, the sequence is CASSLAGGTDTQYF. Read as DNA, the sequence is TGCGCCAGCAGCTTAGCGGGGGGCACAGATACGCAGTATTTT.